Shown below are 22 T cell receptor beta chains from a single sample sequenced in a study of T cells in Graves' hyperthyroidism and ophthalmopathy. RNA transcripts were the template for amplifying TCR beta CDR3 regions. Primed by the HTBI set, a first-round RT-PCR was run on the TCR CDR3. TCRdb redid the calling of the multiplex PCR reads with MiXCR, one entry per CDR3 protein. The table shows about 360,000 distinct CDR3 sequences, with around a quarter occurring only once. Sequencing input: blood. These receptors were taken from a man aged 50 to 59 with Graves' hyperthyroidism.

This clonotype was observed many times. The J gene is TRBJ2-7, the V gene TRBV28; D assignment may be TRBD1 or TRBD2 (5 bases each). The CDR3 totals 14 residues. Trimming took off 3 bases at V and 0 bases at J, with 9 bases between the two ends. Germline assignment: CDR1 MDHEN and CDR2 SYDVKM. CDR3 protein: CASSLGTFSYEQYF. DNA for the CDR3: TGTGCCAGCAGTTTGGGGACCTTCTCCTACGAGCAGTACTTC. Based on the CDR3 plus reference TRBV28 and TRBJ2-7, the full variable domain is DVKVTQSSRYLVKRTGEKVFLECVQDMDHENMFWYRQDPGLGLRLIYFSYDVKMKEKGDIPEGYSVSREKKERFSLILESASTNQTSMYLCASSLGTFSYEQYFGPGTRLTVT.

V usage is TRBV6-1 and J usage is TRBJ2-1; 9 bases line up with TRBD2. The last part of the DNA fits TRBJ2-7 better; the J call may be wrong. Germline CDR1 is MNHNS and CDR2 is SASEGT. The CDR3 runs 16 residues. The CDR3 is CASSELASGKYNEQYF. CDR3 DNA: TGTGCCAGCAGTGAACTGGCTAGCGGGAAATACAATGAGCAGTACTTC.

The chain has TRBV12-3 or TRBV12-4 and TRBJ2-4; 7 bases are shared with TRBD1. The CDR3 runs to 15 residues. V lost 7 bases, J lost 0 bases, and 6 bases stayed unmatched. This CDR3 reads CASTLRGLAKNIQYF. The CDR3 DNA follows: TGTGCCAGCACCCTGAGGGGGCTAGCCAAAAACATTCAGTACTTC.

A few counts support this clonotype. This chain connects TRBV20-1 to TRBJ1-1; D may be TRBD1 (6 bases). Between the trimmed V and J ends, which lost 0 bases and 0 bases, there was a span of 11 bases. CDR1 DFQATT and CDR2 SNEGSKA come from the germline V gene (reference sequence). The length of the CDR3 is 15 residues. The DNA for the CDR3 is TGCAGTGCTAGAGATAGGGACACGATGAACACTGAAGCTTTCTTT. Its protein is CSARDRDTMNTEAFF.

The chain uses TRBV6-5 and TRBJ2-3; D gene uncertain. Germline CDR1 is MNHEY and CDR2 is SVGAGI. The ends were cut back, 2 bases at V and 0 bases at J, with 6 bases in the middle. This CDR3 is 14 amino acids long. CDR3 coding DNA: TGTGCCAGCAGTTACCCGACAAGCACAGATACGCAGTATTTT. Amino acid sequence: CASSYPTSTDTQYF.

The chain's CDR3 is CASSPAAENNEQFF. The CDR3 nucleotides are TGTGCCAGCAGTCCGGCGGCGGAGAACAATGAGCAGTTCTTC. The chain uses TRBV2 and TRBJ2-1, with D uncertain. Germline loops: CDR1 SNHLY, CDR2 FYNNEI. CDR3 length: 14 residues. Trimming left V 5 bases short and J 5 bases short, with 13 bases between.

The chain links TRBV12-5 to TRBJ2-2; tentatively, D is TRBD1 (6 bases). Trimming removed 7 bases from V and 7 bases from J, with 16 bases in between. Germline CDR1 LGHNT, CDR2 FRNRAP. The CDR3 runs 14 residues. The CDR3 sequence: CASDITGKVGELFF. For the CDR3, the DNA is TGTGCTAGTGATATTACAGGGAAGGTCGGGGAGCTGTTTTTT.

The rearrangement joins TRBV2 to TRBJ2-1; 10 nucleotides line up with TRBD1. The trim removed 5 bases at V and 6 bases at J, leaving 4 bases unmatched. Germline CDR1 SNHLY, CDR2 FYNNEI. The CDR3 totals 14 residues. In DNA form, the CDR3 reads TGTGCCAGCAGTCGACAGGGGGCAAGCAATGAGCAGTTCTTC. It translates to CASSRQGASNEQFF. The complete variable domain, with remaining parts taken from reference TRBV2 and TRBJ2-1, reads EPEVTQTPSHQVTQMGQEVILRCVPISNHLYFYWYRQILGQKVEFLVSFYNNEISEKSEIFDDQFSVERPDGSNFTLKIRSTKLEDSAMYFCASSRQGASNEQFFGPGTRLTVL.

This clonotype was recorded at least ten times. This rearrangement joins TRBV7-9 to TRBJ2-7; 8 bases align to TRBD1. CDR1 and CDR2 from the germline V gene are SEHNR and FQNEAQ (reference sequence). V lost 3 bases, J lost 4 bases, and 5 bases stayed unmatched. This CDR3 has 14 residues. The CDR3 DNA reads TGTGCCAGCAGCTTGTCCGGACAGGGTTACGAGCAGTACTTC. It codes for CASSLSGQGYEQYF.

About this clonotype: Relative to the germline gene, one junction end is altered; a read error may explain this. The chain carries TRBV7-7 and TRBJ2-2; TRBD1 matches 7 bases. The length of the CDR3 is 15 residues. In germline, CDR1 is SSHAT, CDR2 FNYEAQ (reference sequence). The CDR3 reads CASSPGAGGTGELFF. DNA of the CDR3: TGTGCTAGCAGCCCCGGGGCAGGGGGAACCGGGGAGCTGTTTTTT.

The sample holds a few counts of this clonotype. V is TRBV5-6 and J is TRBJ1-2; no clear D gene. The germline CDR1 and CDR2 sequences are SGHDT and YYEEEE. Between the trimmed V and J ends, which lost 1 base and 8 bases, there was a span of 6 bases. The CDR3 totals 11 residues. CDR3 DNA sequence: TGTGCCAGCAGCTTGTTGGGAGGCTACACCTTC. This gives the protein CASSLLGGYTF. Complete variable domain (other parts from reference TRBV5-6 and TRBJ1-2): DAGVTQSPTHLIKTRGQQVTLRCSPKSGHDTVSWYQQALGQGPQFIFQYYEEEERQRGNFPDRFSGHQFPNYSSELNVNALLLGDSALYLCASSLLGGYTFGSGTRLTVV.

The CDR3 DNA follows: TGCGCCAGCAGCCACAGGGGGCTAGCGGGAGTTTACGAGCAGTACTTC. Translated, it gives CASSHRGLAGVYEQYF. The rearrangement joins TRBV5-1 to TRBJ2-7; D is possibly TRBD2 (10 bases). CDR3 length: 16 amino acids. V gave up 4 bases and J gave up 4 bases, with 21 bases separating them. CDR1 is SGHRS, CDR2 YFSETQ, per germline.

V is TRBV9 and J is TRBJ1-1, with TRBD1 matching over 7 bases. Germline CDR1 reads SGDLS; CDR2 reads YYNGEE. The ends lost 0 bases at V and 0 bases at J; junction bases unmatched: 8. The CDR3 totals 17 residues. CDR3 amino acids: CASSVAEKGQMNTEAFF. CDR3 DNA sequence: TGTGCCAGCAGCGTAGCTGAGAAGGGACAGATGAACACTGAAGCTTTCTTT.

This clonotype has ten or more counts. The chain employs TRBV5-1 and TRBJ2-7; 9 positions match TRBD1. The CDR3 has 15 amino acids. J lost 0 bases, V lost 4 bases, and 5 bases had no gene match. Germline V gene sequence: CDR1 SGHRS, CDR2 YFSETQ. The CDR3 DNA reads TGCGCCAGCAGCGTCGGACAGGGGTACTCCTACGAGCAGTACTTC. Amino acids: CASSVGQGYSYEQYF.

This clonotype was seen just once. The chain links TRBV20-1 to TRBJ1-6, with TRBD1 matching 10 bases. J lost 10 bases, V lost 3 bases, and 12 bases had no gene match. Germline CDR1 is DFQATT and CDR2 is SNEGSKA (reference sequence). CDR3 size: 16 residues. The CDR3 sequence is CSASRTGGSGGSPLHF. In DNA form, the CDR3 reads TGCAGTGCTAGTAGGACAGGGGGAAGTGGTGGCTCACCCCTCCACTTT.

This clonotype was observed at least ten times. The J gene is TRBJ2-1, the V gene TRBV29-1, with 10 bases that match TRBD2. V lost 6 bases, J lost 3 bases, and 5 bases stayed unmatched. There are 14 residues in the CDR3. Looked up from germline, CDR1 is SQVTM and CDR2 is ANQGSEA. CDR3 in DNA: TGCAGCGTCCCTAGCGGGAGCGTCTACAATGAGCAGTTCTTC. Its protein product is CSVPSGSVYNEQFF.

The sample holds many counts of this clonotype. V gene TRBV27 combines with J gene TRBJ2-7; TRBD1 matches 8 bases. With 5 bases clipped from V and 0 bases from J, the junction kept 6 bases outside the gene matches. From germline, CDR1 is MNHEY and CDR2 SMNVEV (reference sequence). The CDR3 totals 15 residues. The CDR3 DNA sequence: TGTGCCAGCAGTACCGGGACAGGCCGCTCCTACGAGCAGTACTTC. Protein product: CASSTGTGRSYEQYF.

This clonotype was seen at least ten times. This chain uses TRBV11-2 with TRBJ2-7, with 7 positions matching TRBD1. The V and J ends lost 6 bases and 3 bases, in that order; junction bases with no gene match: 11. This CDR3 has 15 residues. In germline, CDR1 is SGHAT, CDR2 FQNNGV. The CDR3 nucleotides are TGTGCCAGCAGTTCAGGGGACAGCGCGCGCTACGAGCAGTACTTC. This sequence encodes CASSSGDSARYEQYF.

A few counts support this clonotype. The CDR3 sequence: CASSLDGRAYEQYF. CDR3 DNA sequence: TGTGCCAGCAGCTTGGACGGGAGAGCGTACGAGCAGTACTTC. The chain couples TRBV9 to TRBJ2-7, with D maybe TRBD2 (6 bases). The CDR3 runs to 14 residues. Per germline, CDR1 SGDLS and CDR2 YYNGEE. V lost 4 bases and J 4 bases, leaving 15 bases between the germline ends.

The CDR3 sequence is CASSLTGLVSDEQFF. In nucleotides, the CDR3 is TGTGCCAGCAGCCTAACGGGACTTGTGAGCGATGAGCAGTTCTTC. The rearrangement uses TRBV6-1 and TRBJ2-1, with D possibly being TRBD2 (6 bases). Germline CDR1 and CDR2: MNHNS and SASEGT. The V gene lost 6 bases and the J gene lost 8 bases, with 20 bases spanning the gap. The CDR3 runs 15 residues.

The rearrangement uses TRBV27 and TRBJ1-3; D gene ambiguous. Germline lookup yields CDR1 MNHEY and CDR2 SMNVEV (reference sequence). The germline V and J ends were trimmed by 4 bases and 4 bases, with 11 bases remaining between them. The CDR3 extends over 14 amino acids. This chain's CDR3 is CASSSGLQGNTIYF. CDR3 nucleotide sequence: TGTGCCAGCAGTTCGGGATTACAAGGAAACACCATATATTTT.

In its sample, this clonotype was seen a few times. For the CDR3, the DNA is TGTGCCAGCAGATTGACTAGCGGGAGCCTGGAGACCCAGTACTTC. Its translation is CASRLTSGSLETQYF. The chain employs TRBV6-1 and TRBJ2-5; 12 nucleotides agree with TRBD2. This CDR3 is built from 15 residues. V gave up 6 bases and J gave up 5 bases; unmatched junction bases: 7. The germline V gene has CDR1 MNHNS and CDR2 SASEGT.